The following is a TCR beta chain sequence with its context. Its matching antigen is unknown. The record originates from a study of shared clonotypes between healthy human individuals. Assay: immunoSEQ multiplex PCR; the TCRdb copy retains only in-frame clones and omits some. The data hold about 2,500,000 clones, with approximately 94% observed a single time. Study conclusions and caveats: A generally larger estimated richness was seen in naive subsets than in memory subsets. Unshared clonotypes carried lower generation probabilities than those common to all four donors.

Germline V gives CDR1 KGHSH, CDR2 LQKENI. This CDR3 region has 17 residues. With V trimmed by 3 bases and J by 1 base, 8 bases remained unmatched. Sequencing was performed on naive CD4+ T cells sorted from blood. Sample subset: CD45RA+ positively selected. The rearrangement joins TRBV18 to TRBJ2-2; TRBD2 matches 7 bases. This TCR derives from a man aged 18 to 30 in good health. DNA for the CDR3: TGTGCCAGCTCACCCCCGGGACCTAGCGGGAACACCGGGGAGCTGTTTTTT. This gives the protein CASSPPGPSGNTGELFF.